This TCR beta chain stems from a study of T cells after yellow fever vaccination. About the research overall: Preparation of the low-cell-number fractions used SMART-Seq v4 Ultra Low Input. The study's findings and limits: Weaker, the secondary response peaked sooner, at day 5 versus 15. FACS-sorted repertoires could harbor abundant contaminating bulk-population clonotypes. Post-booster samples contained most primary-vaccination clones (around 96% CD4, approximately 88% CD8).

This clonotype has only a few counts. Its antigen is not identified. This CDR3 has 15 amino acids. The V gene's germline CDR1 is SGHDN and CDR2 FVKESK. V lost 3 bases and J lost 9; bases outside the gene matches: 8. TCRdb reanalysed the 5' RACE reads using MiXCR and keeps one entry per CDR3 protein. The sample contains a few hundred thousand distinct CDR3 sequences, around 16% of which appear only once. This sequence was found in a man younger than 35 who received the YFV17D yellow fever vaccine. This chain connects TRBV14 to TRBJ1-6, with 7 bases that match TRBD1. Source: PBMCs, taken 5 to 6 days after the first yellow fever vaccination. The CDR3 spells CASSQADRWGSPLHF. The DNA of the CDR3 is TGTGCCAGCAGCCAGGCGGACAGGTGGGGTTCACCCCTCCACTTT.